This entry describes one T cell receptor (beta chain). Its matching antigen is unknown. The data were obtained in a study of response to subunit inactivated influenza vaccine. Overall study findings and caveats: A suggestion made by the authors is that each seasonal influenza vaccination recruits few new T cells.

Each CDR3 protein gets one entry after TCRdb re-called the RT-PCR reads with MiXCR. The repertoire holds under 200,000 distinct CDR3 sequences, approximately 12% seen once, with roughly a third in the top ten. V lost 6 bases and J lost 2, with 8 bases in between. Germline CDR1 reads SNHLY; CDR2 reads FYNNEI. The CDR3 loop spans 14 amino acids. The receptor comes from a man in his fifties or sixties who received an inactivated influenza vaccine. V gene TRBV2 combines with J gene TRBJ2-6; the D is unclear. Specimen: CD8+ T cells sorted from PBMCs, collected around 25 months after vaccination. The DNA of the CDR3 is TGTGCCAGCAGAGCCGAAACTGGGGCCAACGTCCTGACTTTC. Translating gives CASRAETGANVLTF.